The 9 T cell receptor beta chains below all came from one sample that was sequenced in a study of shared clonotypes between healthy human individuals. Here immunoSEQ multiplex PCR was the method, and the copy in TCRdb shows in-frame clones only, minus some. The sample holds approximately 2.4 million clones, approximately 95% seen once. Sequencing was carried out using naive CD4+ T cells sorted from blood. Subset defined: CD45RA+ positively selected. The source is a man aged 18 to 29 in good health.

The chain couples TRBV7-2 to TRBJ2-3; D is ambiguous. V gave up 5 bases and J gave up 5 bases, with 5 bases separating them. From germline, CDR1 is SGHTA and CDR2 FQGNSA. The CDR3 is 11 amino acids. The CDR3 here is CASSPIDTQYF. The DNA of the CDR3 is TGTGCCAGCAGCCCCATAGATACGCAGTATTTT.

The chain combines TRBV6-1 with TRBJ2-5; D not certain. Germline values: CDR1 MNHNS, CDR2 SASEGT. The CDR3 spans 12 residues. V gave up 6 bases and J gave up 4 bases, with 9 bases separating them. This chain's CDR3 is CASRQVGETQYF. DNA for the CDR3: TGTGCCAGCAGGCAGGTAGGAGAGACCCAGTACTTC.

The chain recombines TRBV11-2 with TRBJ2-2; D is unclear. This CDR3 spans 15 amino acids. Germline-derived CDR1 and CDR2 are SGHAT and FQNNGV. Between the trimmed V and J ends, which lost 0 bases and 1 base, there was a span of 6 bases. CDR3 nucleotides: TGTGCCAGCAGCTTAGATCTGCGGAACACCGGGGAGCTGTTTTTT. Protein product: CASSLDLRNTGELFF.

The chain carries TRBV5-1 and TRBJ2-3; D is unclear. The CDR3 loop spans 14 amino acids. V was trimmed by 4 bases and J by 4 bases, leaving 13 bases between them. Germline V gene data show CDR1 as SGHRS and CDR2 as YFSETQ. The CDR3 region has the DNA TGCGCCAGCAGCGATTCCGGACGTTCAGATACGCAGTATTTT. It codes for CASSDSGRSDTQYF.

This chain uses TRBV28 with TRBJ2-2, with D perhaps matching TRBD1 (5 bases). The CDR3 runs to 10 residues. Germline-derived CDR1 and CDR2 are MDHEN and SYDVKM. V lost 8 bases, J lost 9 bases, and 7 bases lay in between. The CDR3 sequence: CASSGRELFF. DNA for the CDR3: TGTGCCAGCTCAGGGAGGGAGCTGTTTTTT.

The sample holds one count of this clone. The V and J genes are TRBV2 and TRBJ1-2; D is possibly TRBD1 (5 bases). The germline V gene has CDR1 SNHLY and CDR2 FYNNEI. There are 14 residues in the CDR3. Trimming removed 3 bases at V and 3 bases at J, with 11 bases between. CDR3 loop: CASSEGRSYYGYTF. Here the CDR3 DNA reads TGTGCCAGCAGTGAGGGACGGTCCTACTATGGCTACACCTTC.

The chain employs TRBV10-2 and TRBJ2-3, with D hard to call. V lost 6 bases, J lost 0 bases, and 19 bases lay in between. CDR1 and CDR2 (germline): WSHSY, SAAADI. This CDR3 contains 17 residues. The CDR3 loop reads CASSRFFAITSTDTQYF. As DNA, the CDR3 is TGCGCCAGCAGCCGGTTCTTCGCCATTACTAGCACAGATACGCAGTATTTT.

This rearrangement joins TRBV30 to TRBJ2-4; D unclear. The CDR3 has 11 amino acids. V was cut by 3 bases and J by 8 bases, with 8 bases left in between. Germline V gene data show CDR1 as GTSNPN and CDR2 as SVGIG (reference sequence). The CDR3 DNA is TGTGCCTGGAGGTACCTCGACATTCAGTACTTC. This gives the protein CAWRYLDIQYF.

The rearrangement links TRBV5-1 to TRBJ2-7, with 8 bases identical to TRBD2. The CDR3 runs to 13 residues. V lost 5 bases, J lost 9 bases, and 10 bases stayed unmatched. CDR1 SGHRS and CDR2 YFSETQ come from the germline V gene. The DNA for the CDR3 is TGCGCCAGCAGACCCCCGGGGGGGTATGGGCAGTACTTC. Amino acids: CASRPPGGYGQYF.